The clone carrying this T cell receptor beta chain was observed a handful of times. Some clones are missing from TCRdb's copy, which holds only in-frame ones; the method was immunoSEQ multiplex PCR. Of 20,000 or so clones in the sample, 79% were seen once. The CDR3 consists of 16 residues. CDR1 and CDR2 (germline): SGHRS, YFSETQ. Trimming took off 4 bases at V and 2 bases at J, with 16 bases between the two ends. This sample is part of a study of OX40 agonist ivuxolimab in advanced cancers. The rearrangement uses TRBV5-1 and TRBJ1-3, with no clear D. The sample consisted of CD4+ or CD8+ T cells sorted from blood, taken in a trial of the OX40 agonist ivuxolimab. This sequence originates from an adult with an advanced solid tumor such as melanoma, head and neck, liver or kidney cancer. CDR3 DNA: TGCGCCAGCAGCCAATATGTCACGGAACCTGGAAACACCATATATTTT. Translating gives CASSQYVTEPGNTIYF.